What follows describes a single T cell receptor (beta chain). Its antigen is unidentified. The record originates from a study of T cells in Graves' hyperthyroidism and ophthalmopathy. Background on the study: Peripheral blood was taken when the disease was first diagnosed, before any treatment began.

Regions amplified from RNA transcripts were the TCR beta CDR3 regions. HTBI primers drove first-round RT-PCR of the TCR CDR3. TCRdb reprocessed the multiplex PCR reads via MiXCR and lists one record per CDR3 protein. The table lists over 500,000 distinct CDR3 sequences, roughly 15% of them singletons. This CDR3 comprises 14 residues. V lost 9 bases to trimming and J lost 8 bases; unmatched junction nucleotides: 13. The germline V gene encodes CDR1 MNHEY and CDR2 SVGEGT. Overall study results and limits: Progression to ophthalmopathy was predicted a median of 6.5 months early.

This TCR derives from a woman between 18 and 29 years old with Graves' ophthalmopathy. V and J are TRBV6-2 or TRBV6-3 and TRBJ2-3; 8 positions agree with TRBD2. Sequenced input: blood. CDR3 loop: CASRVPGGAGTQYF. The CDR3 nucleotides are TGTGCCAGTCGCGTCCCGGGGGGGGCAGGTACGCAGTATTTT.